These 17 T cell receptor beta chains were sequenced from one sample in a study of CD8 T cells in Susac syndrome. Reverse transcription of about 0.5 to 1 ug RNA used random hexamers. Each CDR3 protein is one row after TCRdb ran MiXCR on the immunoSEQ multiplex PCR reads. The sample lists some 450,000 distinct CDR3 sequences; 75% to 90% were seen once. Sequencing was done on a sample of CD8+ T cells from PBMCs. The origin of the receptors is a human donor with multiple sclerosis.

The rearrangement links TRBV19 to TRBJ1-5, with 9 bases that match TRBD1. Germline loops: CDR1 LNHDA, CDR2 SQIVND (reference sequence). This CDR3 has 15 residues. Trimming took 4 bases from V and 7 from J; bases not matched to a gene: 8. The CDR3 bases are TGTGCCAGTAGTAGGGAAGGACAGGGGCGACAGCCCCAGCATTTT. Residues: CASSREGQGRQPQHF.

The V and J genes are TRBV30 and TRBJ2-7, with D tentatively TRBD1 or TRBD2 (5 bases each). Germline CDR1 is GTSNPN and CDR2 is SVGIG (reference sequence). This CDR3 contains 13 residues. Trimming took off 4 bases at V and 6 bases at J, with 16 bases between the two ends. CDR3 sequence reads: CAWNPGPSGEQYF. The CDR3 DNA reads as TGTGCCTGGAACCCGGGACCGTCAGGCGAGCAGTACTTC.

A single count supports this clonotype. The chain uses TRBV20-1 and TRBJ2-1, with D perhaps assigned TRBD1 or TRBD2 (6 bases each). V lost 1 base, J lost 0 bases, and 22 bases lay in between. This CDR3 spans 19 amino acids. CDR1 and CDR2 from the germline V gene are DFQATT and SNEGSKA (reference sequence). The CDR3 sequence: CSARVLTLGGPSSYNEQFF. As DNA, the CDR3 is TGCAGTGCTAGAGTCTTGACGCTAGGGGGGCCAAGCTCCTACAATGAGCAGTTCTTC.

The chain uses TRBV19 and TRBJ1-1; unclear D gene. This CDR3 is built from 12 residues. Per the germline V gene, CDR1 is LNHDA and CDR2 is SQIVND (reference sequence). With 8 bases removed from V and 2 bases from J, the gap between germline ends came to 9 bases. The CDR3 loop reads CASDDGNTEAFF. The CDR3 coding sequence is TGTGCCAGTGATGACGGAAACACTGAAGCTTTCTTT.

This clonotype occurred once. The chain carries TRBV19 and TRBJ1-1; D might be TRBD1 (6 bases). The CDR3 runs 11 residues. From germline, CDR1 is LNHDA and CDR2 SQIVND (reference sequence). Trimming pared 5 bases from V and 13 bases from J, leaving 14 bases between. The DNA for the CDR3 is TGTGCCAGTAGTCTCACCGGGACACTTTTCTTT. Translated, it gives CASSLTGTLFF.

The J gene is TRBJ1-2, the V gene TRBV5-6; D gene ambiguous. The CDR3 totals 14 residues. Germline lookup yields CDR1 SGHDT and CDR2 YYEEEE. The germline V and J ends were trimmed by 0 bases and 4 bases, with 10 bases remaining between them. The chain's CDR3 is CASSLEVSGYGYTF. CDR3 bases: TGTGCCAGCAGCTTGGAAGTTAGCGGCTATGGCTACACCTTC. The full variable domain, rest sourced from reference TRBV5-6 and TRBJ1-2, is DAGVTQSPTHLIKTRGQQVTLRCSPKSGHDTVSWYQQALGQGPQFIFQYYEEEERQRGNFPDRFSGHQFPNYSSELNVNALLLGDSALYLCASSLEVSGYGYTFGSGTRLTVV.

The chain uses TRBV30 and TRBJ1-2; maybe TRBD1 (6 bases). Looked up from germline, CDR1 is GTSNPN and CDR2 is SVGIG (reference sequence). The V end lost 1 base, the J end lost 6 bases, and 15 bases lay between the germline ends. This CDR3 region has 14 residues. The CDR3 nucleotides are TGTGCCTGGAGTGGGAGGTCGGGGGCTGATGGCTACACCTTC. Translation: CAWSGRSGADGYTF.

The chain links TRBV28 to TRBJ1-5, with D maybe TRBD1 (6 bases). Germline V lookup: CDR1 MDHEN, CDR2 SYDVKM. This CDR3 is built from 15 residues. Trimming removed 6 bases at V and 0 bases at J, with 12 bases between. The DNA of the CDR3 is TGTGCCAGCAGCCGGGACATTCTTAGCAATCAGCCCCAGCATTTT. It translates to CASSRDILSNQPQHF.

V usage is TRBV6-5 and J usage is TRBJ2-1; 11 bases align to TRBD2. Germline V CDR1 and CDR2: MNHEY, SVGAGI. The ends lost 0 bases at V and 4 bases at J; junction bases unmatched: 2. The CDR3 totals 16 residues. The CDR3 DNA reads TGTGCCAGCAGTTACTCCGGGACTAGCGGTTACAATGAGCAGTTCTTC. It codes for CASSYSGTSGYNEQFF.

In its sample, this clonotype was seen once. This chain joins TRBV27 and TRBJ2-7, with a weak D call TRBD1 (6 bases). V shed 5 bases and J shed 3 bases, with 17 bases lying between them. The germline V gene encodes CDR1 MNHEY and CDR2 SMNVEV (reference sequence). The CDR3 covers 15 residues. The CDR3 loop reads CASSPTGQARYEQYF. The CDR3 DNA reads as TGTGCCAGCAGTCCAACGGGACAAGCTCGCTACGAGCAGTACTTC.

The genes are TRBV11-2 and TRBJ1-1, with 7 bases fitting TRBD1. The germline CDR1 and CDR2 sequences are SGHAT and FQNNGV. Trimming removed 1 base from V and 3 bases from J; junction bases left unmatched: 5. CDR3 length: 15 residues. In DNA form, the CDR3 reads TGTGCCAGCAGCTTAGTAGAGGGGGCAGACACTGAAGCTTTCTTT. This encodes CASSLVEGADTEAFF.

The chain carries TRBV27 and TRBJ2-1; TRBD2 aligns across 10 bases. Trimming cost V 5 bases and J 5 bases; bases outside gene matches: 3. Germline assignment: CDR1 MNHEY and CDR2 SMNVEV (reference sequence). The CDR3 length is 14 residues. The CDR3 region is CASSLAGADNEQFF. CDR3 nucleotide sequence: TGTGCCAGCAGTCTAGCGGGGGCCGACAATGAGCAGTTCTTC.

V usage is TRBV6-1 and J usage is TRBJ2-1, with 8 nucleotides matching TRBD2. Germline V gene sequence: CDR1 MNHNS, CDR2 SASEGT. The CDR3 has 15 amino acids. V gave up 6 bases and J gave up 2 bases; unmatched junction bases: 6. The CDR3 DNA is TGTGCCAGCAGCTCGACTAGCGAACCCTACAATGAGCAGTTCTTC. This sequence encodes CASSSTSEPYNEQFF.

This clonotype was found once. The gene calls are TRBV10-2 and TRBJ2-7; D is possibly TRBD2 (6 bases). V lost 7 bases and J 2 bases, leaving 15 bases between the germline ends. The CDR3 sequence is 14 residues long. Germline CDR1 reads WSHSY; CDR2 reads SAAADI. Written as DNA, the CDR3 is TGCGCCAGCATTGGGGGGAGTACAACCTACGAGCAGTACTTC. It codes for CASIGGSTTYEQYF.

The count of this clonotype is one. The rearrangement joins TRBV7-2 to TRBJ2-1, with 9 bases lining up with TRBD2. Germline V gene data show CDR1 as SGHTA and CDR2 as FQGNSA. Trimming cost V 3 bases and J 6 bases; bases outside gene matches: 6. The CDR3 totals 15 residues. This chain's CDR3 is CASSFGGGASNEQFF. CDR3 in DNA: TGTGCCAGCAGCTTTGGCGGGGGGGCCAGCAATGAGCAGTTCTTC.

The CDR3 reads CASSYTGRGTGELFF. Here the CDR3 DNA reads TGTGCCAGCAGTTACACGGGTCGAGGTACCGGGGAGCTGTTTTTT. The J gene is TRBJ2-2, the V gene TRBV6-5; D is undetermined. Trimming took off 2 bases at V and 5 bases at J, with 12 bases between the two ends. This CDR3 comprises 15 residues. The germline gives CDR1 MNHEY, CDR2 SVGAGI.

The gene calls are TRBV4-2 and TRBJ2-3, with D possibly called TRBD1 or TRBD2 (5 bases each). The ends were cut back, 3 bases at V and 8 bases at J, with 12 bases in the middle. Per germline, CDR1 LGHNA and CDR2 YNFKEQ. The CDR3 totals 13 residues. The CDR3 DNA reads TGTGCCAGCAGCCAGACCCAGGGAGCTACGCAGTATTTT. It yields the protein CASSQTQGATQYF.